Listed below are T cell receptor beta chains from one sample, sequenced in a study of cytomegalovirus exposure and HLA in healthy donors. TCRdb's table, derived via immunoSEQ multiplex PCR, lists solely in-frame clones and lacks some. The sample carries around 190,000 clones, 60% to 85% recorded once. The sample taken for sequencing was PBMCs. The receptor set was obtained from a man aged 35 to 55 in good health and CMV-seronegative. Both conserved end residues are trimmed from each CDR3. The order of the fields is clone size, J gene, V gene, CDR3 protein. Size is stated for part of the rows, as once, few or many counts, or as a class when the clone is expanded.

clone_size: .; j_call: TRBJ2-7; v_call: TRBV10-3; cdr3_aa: AISELGLRGEQY
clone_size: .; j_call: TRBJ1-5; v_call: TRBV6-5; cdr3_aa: ASSYSRNSNQPQH
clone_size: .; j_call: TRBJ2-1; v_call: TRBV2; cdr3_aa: ASSGTRQNNEQF
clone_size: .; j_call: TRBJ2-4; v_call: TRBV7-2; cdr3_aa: ASSQLGVVNIQY
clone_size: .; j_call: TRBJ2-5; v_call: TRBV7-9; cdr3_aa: ASSREISETQY
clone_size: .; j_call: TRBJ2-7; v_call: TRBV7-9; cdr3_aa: ASSLGAVRSYEQY
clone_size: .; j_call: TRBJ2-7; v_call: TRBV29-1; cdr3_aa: SVEEEYEQY
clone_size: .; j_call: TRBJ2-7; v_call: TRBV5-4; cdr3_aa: ASSPGGSGSRSTYEQY
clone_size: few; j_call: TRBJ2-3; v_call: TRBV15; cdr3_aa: ATVRTGSTDTQY
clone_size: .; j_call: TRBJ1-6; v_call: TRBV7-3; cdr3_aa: ASSTGQYNSPLH
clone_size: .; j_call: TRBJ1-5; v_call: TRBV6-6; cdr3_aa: ASSPTGVRQPQH
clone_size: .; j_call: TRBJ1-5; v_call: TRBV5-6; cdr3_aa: ASSFQAQPQH
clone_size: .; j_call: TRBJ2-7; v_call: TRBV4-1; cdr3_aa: ASSQVHEIGTGGVEQY
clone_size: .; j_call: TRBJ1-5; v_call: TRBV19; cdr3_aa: ASSGLLRSNRPQH
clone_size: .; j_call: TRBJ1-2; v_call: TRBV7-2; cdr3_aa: ASSWGQGYGYT
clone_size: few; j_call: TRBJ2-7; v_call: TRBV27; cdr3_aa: ASSPSGTVSSYEQY
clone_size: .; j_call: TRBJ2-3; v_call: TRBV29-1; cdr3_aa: SVDYGGGTDTQY
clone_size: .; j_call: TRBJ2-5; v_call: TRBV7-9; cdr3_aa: ASSSRDRGKETQY